Listed below are T cell receptor beta chains from one sample, sequenced in a study of T cells in Graves' hyperthyroidism and ophthalmopathy. One entry per CDR3 protein results from TCRdb running MiXCR on the multiplex PCR reads. This table holds a few hundred thousand distinct CDR3 sequences, more than 15% found once. Sequenced material: blood. Receptors were obtained from a woman in her forties with Graves' ophthalmopathy. CDR3s include the opening cysteine and the closing phenylalanine or tryptophan. The D gene is left open where the match is weak. Not every row has a clone size; where given, it reads once, few, many or a size class.

TRBD2	18	NA	TRBV7-9	TRBJ2-1	CASSSGTSGGSSYNEQFF	TGTGCCAGCAGCTCCGGGACTAGCGGGGGGAGCTCCTACAATGAGCAGTTCTTC
NA	14	NA	TRBV10-3	TRBJ1-1	CAITPRGANTEAFF	TGTGCCATCACCCCCCGGGGGGCGAACACTGAAGCTTTCTTT
TRBD1	15	NA	TRBV20-1	TRBJ1-1	CSARFFAGGDTEAFF	TGCAGTGCTAGATTTTTCGCAGGGGGGGACACTGAAGCTTTCTTT
TRBD2	15	NA	TRBV9	TRBJ2-1	CASSAGTRTGNEQFF	TGTGCCAGCAGCGCCGGGACTAGGACTGGGAATGAGCAGTTCTTC
NA	14	NA	TRBV6-1	TRBJ2-7	CASSRGRMGYEQYF	TGTGCCAGCAGTCGAGGGAGGATGGGGTACGAGCAGTACTTC
NA	15	many	TRBV18	TRBJ1-3	CASSPPAASGNTIYF	TGTGCCAGCTCACCACCGGCAGCCTCTGGAAACACCATATATTTT
NA	12	NA	TRBV25-1	TRBJ1-2	CASSALAYGYTF	TGTGCCAGCAGCGCTTTAGCCTATGGCTACACCTTC
NA	15	NA	TRBV16	TRBJ2-5	CASSQNSGGAETQYF	TGTGCCAGCAGCCAAAATTCTGGGGGAGCGGAGACCCAGTACTTC
TRBD1	18	few	TRBV5-1	TRBJ1-1	CASSLYAGTGGQNTEAFF	TGCGCCAGCAGCTTATATGCCGGGACAGGGGGGCAGAACACTGAAGCTTTCTTT
NA	15	few	TRBV6-5	TRBJ2-1	CASSYDRDPNNEQFF	TGTGCCAGCAGTTACGATCGGGACCCCAACAATGAGCAGTTCTTC